This is a list of T cell receptor beta chains from one sample in a study of cytomegalovirus exposure and HLA in healthy donors. Produced via immunoSEQ multiplex PCR; TCRdb's table is partial and in-frame only. Among 100,000 to 150,000 clones listed, about 81% were seen once. Sequenced sample: PBMCs. These receptors were collected from a woman aged 25 to 39 in good health and CMV-seronegative. Each CDR3 is given with its conserved first and last residue. Each record gives: CDR3 length, J gene, V gene, clone size, CDR3 protein. Some rows mark clone size as missing; the rest say once, few, many or name a class of expanded clone.

13 TRBJ1-1 TRBV27 - CASSLSRLREAFF
18 TRBJ2-6 TRBV11-3 - CASSLGGTGGTGANVLTF
13 TRBJ2-3 TRBV29-1 few CSVEEVGADTQYF
13 TRBJ2-5 TRBV5-4 once CASSTYDLETQYF
12 TRBJ2-7 TRBV5-3 - CARSLPGDEQYF
11 TRBJ2-1 TRBV6-5 - CASTQSHEQFF
16 TRBJ2-1 TRBV30 - CAWSVGLAGGLGEQFF
14 TRBJ1-1 TRBV19 once CASSKSRGNTEAFF
15 - TRBV27 - CASRPGLAGYYEQYF
16 TRBJ2-1 TRBV7-3 - CASSSPGTSGYNEQFF
15 TRBJ2-7 TRBV28 once CASSPGTGRRNEQYF
14 TRBJ2-7 TRBV10-3 - CAISERQGSDEQYF
15 TRBJ2-6 TRBV4-3 - CASSQIRAGANVLTF
17 TRBJ2-7 TRBV12-5 - CASGASRASGATYEQYF
15 TRBJ1-2 TRBV5-4 - CASSTRGLSVYGYTF
15 TRBJ1-2 TRBV7-8 - CASSAFRDIGPGYTF
15 TRBJ2-3 TRBV9 - CASSVSSSDTDTQYF
11 TRBJ1-4 TRBV20-1 - CSASYHEKLFF
16 TRBJ2-6 TRBV9 - CASSLTGQSGANVLTF
14 TRBJ1-1 TRBV10-3 - CAIRGQDMNTEAFF
18 TRBJ2-3 TRBV4-1 - CASSQEIYGGAGTDTQYF
15 TRBJ1-4 TRBV5-4 - CASSPRGTGREKLFF
12 TRBJ1-2 TRBV30 - CAWSGTGGSYTF
16 TRBJ1-1 TRBV6-5 - CASSYSPGLLNTEAFF
13 TRBJ2-7 TRBV29-1 few CSVVRDLGYEQYF
15 TRBJ1-5 TRBV19 - CATRRGGELYQPQHF
19 TRBJ1-5 TRBV4-1 - CASSRTWGQAIYSNQPQHF
16 TRBJ2-1 TRBV6-5 - CASSFGTSGAGNEQFF
17 TRBJ2-3 TRBV7-6 - CASSPSFSGVITDTQYF
15 TRBJ1-6 TRBV5-1 - CASSPRTPWNSPLHF
16 TRBJ2-1 TRBV4-1 - CASSQDPGTSNNEQFF
15 TRBJ1-4 TRBV6-1 - CASSEYRESWGKLFF
15 TRBJ1-6 TRBV30 - CAWTAVRGYNSPLHF
15 TRBJ2-1 TRBV4-2 - CASSQEGTGANEQFF
14 TRBJ2-7 TRBV6-5 - CASSYSVTRYEQYF
14 TRBJ2-7 TRBV6-5 - CASSFRLAPHEQYF
18 TRBJ2-1 TRBV11-2 - CASSMGLVAGARYNEQFF
13 TRBJ1-1 TRBV25-1 few CASSDRENTEAFF
13 TRBJ2-3 TRBV7-9 - CASSWAGADTQYF
16 TRBJ1-1 TRBV29-1 - CSAVGQGRGKNTEAFF
13 TRBJ2-7 TRBV27 - CASSLRQGHEQYF
15 TRBJ2-5 TRBV19 - CASRKGADWQETQYF
14 TRBJ2-5 TRBV9 - CASSLGLPQETQYF
15 TRBJ2-3 TRBV7-6 - CASSWNRGSTDTQYF
16 TRBJ2-1 TRBV5-6 - CASSRSGLAGEDEQFF